A selection of T cell receptor beta chains follows, all from one sample in a study of CD8 T cells in Susac syndrome. MiXCR, applied by TCRdb to the immunoSEQ multiplex PCR reads, yields one record per CDR3 protein. The sample records some 200,000 distinct CDR3 sequences, 95% being singletons. The sequencing input was CD4+ T cells from PBMCs. These receptors came from a human donor with multiple sclerosis. Both conserved end residues are part of each CDR3. The order of the fields is J gene, CDR3 length, V gene, clone size, D gene, CDR3 protein, CDR3 DNA. D genes are given only for firm matches. A clone size is listed for some rows: how often the clone was seen (once, few, many), or a class if it is expanded.

J: TRBJ1-5; length: 18; V: TRBV12-3/TRBV12-4; size: .; D: .; CDR3: CASSFRLGHSYSNQPQHF; DNA: TGTGCCAGCAGTTTCCGTTTAGGGCACTCTTATAGCAATCAGCCCCAGCATTTT
J: TRBJ2-3; length: 15; V: TRBV20-1; size: .; D: .; CDR3: CSARVKRRNTDTQYF; DNA: TGCAGTGCTAGAGTTAAGCGGAGGAACACAGATACGCAGTATTTT
J: TRBJ2-3; length: 16; V: TRBV3-1; size: once; D: .; CDR3: CASSQVRGLRTDTQYF; DNA: TGTGCCAGCAGCCAAGTGCGAGGGCTACGCACAGATACGCAGTATTTT
J: TRBJ2-1; length: 14; V: TRBV7-9; size: .; D: .; CDR3: CASSPGLRYNEQFF; DNA: TGTGCCAGCAGCCCCGGACTAAGATACAATGAGCAGTTCTTC
J: TRBJ2-1; length: 11; V: TRBV30; size: .; D: .; CDR3: CAWKYYNEQFF; DNA: TGTGCCTGGAAGTACTACAATGAGCAGTTCTTC
J: TRBJ2-7; length: 16; V: TRBV20-1; size: .; D: TRBD1; CDR3: CSASDRATSLTYEQYF; DNA: TGCAGTGCTTCGGACAGGGCCACATCCCTCACCTACGAGCAGTACTTC
J: TRBJ2-1; length: 17; V: TRBV28; size: .; D: .; CDR3: CASTPGGANGARNEQFF; DNA: TGTGCCAGCACCCCCGGTGGGGCTAATGGGGCTCGCAATGAGCAGTTCTTC
J: TRBJ1-5; length: 15; V: TRBV24-1; size: .; D: .; CDR3: CATSDAGTRNQPQHF; DNA: TGTGCCACCAGTGATGCCGGGACCCGCAATCAGCCCCAGCATTTT
J: TRBJ2-3; length: 15; V: TRBV30; size: .; D: TRBD1; CDR3: CAWSPGQGFTDTQYF; DNA: TGTGCCTGGAGTCCCGGACAGGGCTTCACAGATACGCAGTATTTT
J: TRBJ2-7; length: 15; V: TRBV27; size: .; D: TRBD1; CDR3: CASSLSGTGLYEQYF; DNA: TGTGCCAGCAGTTTGTCGGGGACAGGTCTCTACGAGCAGTACTTC
J: TRBJ2-5; length: 15; V: TRBV12-3/TRBV12-4; size: .; D: TRBD1; CDR3: CASSPAGTAEETQYF; DNA: TGTGCCAGCAGTCCCGCCGGGACAGCGGAAGAGACCCAGTACTTC
J: TRBJ2-4; length: 13; V: TRBV20-1; size: .; D: .; CDR3: CSARVLAKNIQYF; DNA: TGCAGTGCTAGAGTACTAGCCAAAAACATTCAGTACTTC
J: TRBJ2-7; length: 15; V: TRBV29-1; size: .; D: TRBD2; CDR3: CSVEDRGLAGREQYF; DNA: TGCAGCGTTGAAGATCGGGGACTAGCGGGAAGGGAGCAGTACTTC
J: TRBJ2-3; length: 12; V: TRBV3-1; size: .; D: .; CDR3: CASSPEIDTQYF; DNA: TGTGCCAGCAGCCCCGAGATCGATACGCAGTATTTT
J: TRBJ1-1; length: 13; V: TRBV19; size: .; D: TRBD1; CDR3: CASRPTGLPEAFF; DNA: TGTGCCAGTAGGCCGACAGGGTTACCTGAAGCTTTCTTT
J: TRBJ1-5; length: 14; V: TRBV3-1; size: .; D: .; CDR3: CASSQRVGNQPQHF; DNA: TGTGCCAGCAGCCAAAGGGTCGGGAATCAGCCCCAGCATTTT
J: TRBJ1-2; length: 14; V: TRBV7-9; size: .; D: .; CDR3: CASSHPLLGLGYTF; DNA: TGTGCCAGCAGTCACCCTCTGCTCGGGTTGGGCTACACCTTC
J: TRBJ2-2; length: 12; V: TRBV30; size: .; D: .; CDR3: CAWSEEAGELFF; DNA: TGTGCCTGGAGTGAGGAGGCCGGGGAGCTGTTTTTT
J: TRBJ2-1; length: 15; V: TRBV18; size: .; D: .; CDR3: CASSPPGSGKNEQFF; DNA: TGTGCCAGCTCACCCCCCGGGTCGGGGAAGAATGAGCAGTTCTTC
J: TRBJ2-7; length: 15; V: TRBV3-1; size: .; D: TRBD1; CDR3: CASSQGDRDRSEQYF; DNA: TGTGCCAGCAGCCAAGGGGACAGGGACCGTAGCGAGCAGTACTTC
J: TRBJ2-1; length: 15; V: TRBV7-9; size: few; D: .; CDR3: CASSFLGGSYNEQFF; DNA: TGTGCCAGCAGTTTCTTAGGGGGTTCCTACAATGAGCAGTTCTTC
J: TRBJ2-3; length: 12; V: TRBV24-1; size: .; D: TRBD1; CDR3: CATSDGTEHLYF; DNA: TGTGCCACCAGTGACGGGACAGAACATCTGTATTTT
J: TRBJ2-7; length: 14; V: TRBV15; size: .; D: .; CDR3: CATSRAPESYEQYF; DNA: TGTGCCACCAGCAGAGCCCCAGAATCCTACGAGCAGTACTTC
J: TRBJ2-2; length: 14; V: TRBV12-3/TRBV12-4; size: .; D: .; CDR3: CASSRTVNTGELFF; DNA: TGTGCCAGCAGCCGGACAGTCAACACCGGGGAGCTGTTTTTT
J: TRBJ2-3; length: 13; V: TRBV5-4; size: once; D: .; CDR3: CASSSNPTDTQYF; DNA: TGTGCCAGCAGCTCTAACCCCACAGATACGCAGTATTTT
J: TRBJ2-4; length: 13; V: TRBV20-1; size: .; D: .; CDR3: CSIAALAKNIQYF; DNA: TGCAGCATAGCGGCGCTAGCCAAAAACATTCAGTACTTC
J: TRBJ2-7; length: 14; V: TRBV19; size: .; D: .; CDR3: CASSITGPSYEQYF; DNA: TGTGCCAGTAGTATCACAGGGCCTTCCTACGAGCAGTACTTC
J: TRBJ1-4; length: 14; V: TRBV25-1; size: once; D: .; CDR3: CASSGLLGVEKLFF; DNA: TGTGCCAGCAGTGGCCTCTTAGGGGTCGAAAAACTGTTTTTT
J: TRBJ2-7; length: 13; V: TRBV29-1; size: .; D: TRBD1; CDR3: CSVRTGGAYEQYF; DNA: TGCAGCGTGCGGACAGGGGGGGCCTACGAGCAGTACTTC
J: TRBJ2-7; length: 17; V: TRBV20-1; size: .; D: TRBD2; CDR3: CSAGGLAGGTIPHEQYF; DNA: TGCAGTGCTGGAGGACTAGCGGGAGGCACCATCCCCCACGAGCAGTACTTC
J: TRBJ1-2; length: 12; V: TRBV29-1; size: .; D: .; CDR3: CSVEDQGYGYTF; DNA: TGCAGCGTTGAAGATCAGGGGTATGGCTACACCTTC
J: TRBJ2-3; length: 16; V: TRBV28; size: .; D: .; CDR3: CASSLSTGPSTDTQYF; DNA: TGTGCCAGCAGCTTATCGACAGGCCCCAGCACAGATACGCAGTATTTT
J: TRBJ2-2; length: 13; V: TRBV7-9; size: .; D: .; CDR3: CASSLVAFRELFF; DNA: TGTGCCAGCAGCTTAGTTGCATTCCGGGAGCTGTTTTTT
J: TRBJ2-1; length: 14; V: TRBV30; size: .; D: TRBD2; CDR3: CAWKGTGGPAKQFF; DNA: TGTGCCTGGAAGGGTACGGGAGGGCCGGCTAAGCAGTTCTTC
J: TRBJ2-3; length: 12; V: TRBV30; size: .; D: .; CDR3: CAWSLATDTQYF; DNA: TGTGCCTGGAGCCTCGCAACAGATACGCAGTATTTT
J: TRBJ2-7; length: 14; V: TRBV3-1; size: .; D: .; CDR3: CASSPPGQSYEQYF; DNA: TGTGCCAGCAGCCCCCCGGGACAATCCTACGAGCAGTACTTC
J: TRBJ2-1; length: 11; V: TRBV19; size: .; D: .; CDR3: CASSSSNEQFF; DNA: TGTGCCAGTAGTAGCTCCAATGAGCAGTTCTTC
J: TRBJ2-7; length: 13; V: TRBV6-6; size: .; D: .; CDR3: CASSSQGRHEQYF; DNA: TGTGCCAGCAGTTCACAGGGGAGGCACGAGCAGTACTTC
J: TRBJ1-2; length: 14; V: TRBV3-1; size: .; D: TRBD1; CDR3: CASSQRTGYYGYTF; DNA: TGTGCCAGCAGCCAAAGGACAGGCTACTATGGCTACACCTTC
J: TRBJ2-1; length: 14; V: TRBV29-1; size: .; D: .; CDR3: CSVVLDRTYNEQFF; DNA: TGCAGCGTTGTTCTGGACAGAACTTACAATGAGCAGTTCTTC
J: TRBJ1-2; length: 15; V: TRBV27; size: .; D: TRBD1; CDR3: CASRGQGASNYGYTF; DNA: TGTGCCAGCCGCGGGCAGGGGGCTTCCAACTATGGCTACACCTTC
J: TRBJ2-5; length: 14; V: TRBV3-1; size: .; D: TRBD1; CDR3: CASSQWDSQETQYF; DNA: TGTGCCAGCAGCCAATGGGACAGCCAAGAGACCCAGTACTTC
J: TRBJ1-1; length: 12; V: TRBV20-1; size: .; D: TRBD1; CDR3: CSARGTAYEAFF; DNA: TGCAGTGCTAGGGGGACAGCCTACGAAGCTTTCTTT
J: TRBJ2-3; length: 13; V: TRBV9; size: .; D: .; CDR3: CASSADPGTTQYF; DNA: TGTGCCAGCAGCGCGGACCCCGGGACTACGCAGTATTTT
J: TRBJ1-1; length: 12; V: TRBV4-1; size: .; D: .; CDR3: CASSQDTTEAFF; DNA: TGCGCCAGCAGCCAAGATACGACTGAAGCTTTCTTT
J: TRBJ1-2; length: 14; V: TRBV5-1; size: .; D: .; CDR3: CASSPDSSPRGYTF; DNA: TGCGCCAGCAGCCCGGACTCCTCCCCGCGGGGCTACACCTTC
J: TRBJ2-7; length: 15; V: TRBV30; size: once; D: TRBD1; CDR3: CAWHNPRTGAYEQYF; DNA: TGTGCCTGGCATAACCCCAGGACAGGGGCCTACGAGCAGTACTTC
J: TRBJ2-1; length: 15; V: TRBV18; size: .; D: TRBD2; CDR3: CASSPGLAGSGEQFF; DNA: TGTGCCAGCTCACCTGGACTAGCGGGTTCGGGTGAGCAGTTCTTC
J: TRBJ1-2; length: 17; V: TRBV18; size: .; D: TRBD1; CDR3: CASSPLPGQGRGYGYTF; DNA: TGTGCCAGCTCACCACTTCCAGGACAGGGAAGGGGCTATGGCTACACCTTC
J: TRBJ2-1; length: 13; V: TRBV3-1; size: once; D: .; CDR3: CASSQDRLNEQFF; DNA: TGTGCCAGCAGCCAAGATCGTCTCAATGAGCAGTTCTTC
J: TRBJ1-1; length: 13; V: TRBV30; size: .; D: .; CDR3: CAWKGPRNTEAFF; DNA: TGTGCCTGGAAGGGACCGAGGAACACTGAAGCTTTCTTT
J: TRBJ2-2; length: 14; V: TRBV9; size: .; D: .; CDR3: CASSVETDTGELFF; DNA: TGTGCCAGCAGCGTTGAGACAGACACCGGGGAGCTGTTTTTT
J: TRBJ1-1; length: 14; V: TRBV29-1; size: .; D: .; CDR3: CSVEGRQGGTEAFF; DNA: TGCAGCGTTGAAGGACGGCAGGGAGGCACTGAAGCTTTCTTT
J: TRBJ2-3; length: 14; V: TRBV7-9; size: once; D: .; CDR3: CASSSGRFTDTQYF; DNA: TGTGCCAGCAGCTCAGGCAGATTCACAGATACGCAGTATTTT